Below are 29 T cell receptor beta chains sequenced from a single sample in a study of blood T cell repertoires in COVID-19. Data came from immunoSEQ multiplex PCR; TCRdb stores just in-frame clones and leaves some out. The table lists fewer than 350,000 clones, 81% of them singletons. Sequencing input: peripheral blood. The receptors stem from a woman aged 55-70 years with active or convalescent COVID-19.

The DNA for the CDR3 is TGTGCCAGCAGTGTTCTATCTACGCAGTATTTT. It is translated as CASSVLSTQYF. This sequence joins TRBV2 and TRBJ2-3; no clear D gene. The CDR3 is made up of 11 amino acids. V shed 4 bases and J shed 8 bases, with 7 bases lying between them. Germline CDR1 SNHLY, CDR2 FYNNEI.

The chain joins TRBV15 to TRBJ1-6, with 8 bases that match TRBD1. This CDR3 region has 17 residues. With V trimmed by 1 base and J by 7 bases, 9 bases remained unmatched. Germline CDR1 LNHNV, CDR2 YYDKDF (reference sequence). The CDR3 region has the DNA TGTGCCACCAGCAGAGGGTTAGACAGGGGAGGCAATTCACCCCTCCACTTT. Its translation is CATSRGLDRGGNSPLHF.

In this sample, this clone turned up a few times. This chain connects TRBV14 to TRBJ1-3, with D possibly matching TRBD1 (5 bases). V was trimmed by 1 base and J by 0 bases, leaving 7 bases between them. This CDR3 contains 15 residues. CDR1 is SGHDN and CDR2 is FVKESK in the germline V gene. The DNA of the CDR3 is TGTGCCAGCAGCCAAGGACAGAGCTCTGGAAACACCATATATTTT. Its translation is CASSQGQSSGNTIYF. The full variable domain, its missing parts supplied by reference TRBV14 and TRBJ1-3, is EAGVTQFPSHSVIEKGQTVTLRCDPISGHDNLYWYRRVMGKEIKFLLHFVKESKQDESGMPNNRFLAERTGGTYSTLKVQPAELEDSGVYFCASSQGQSSGNTIYFGEGSWLTVV.

The V call is TRBV2, the J call TRBJ2-2, with 8 bases aligning to TRBD1. The J segment lost 2 bases and the V segment lost 4 bases, leaving 3 bases of the junction unmatched. CDR3 length equals 15 residues. The germline V gene encodes CDR1 SNHLY and CDR2 FYNNEI. CDR3 bases: TGTGCCAGCAGTGTGGACAGGGCTAACACCGGGGAGCTGTTTTTT. Encoded protein: CASSVDRANTGELFF.

This sequence joins TRBV7-7 and TRBJ2-1, with 10 bases lining up with TRBD1. From germline, CDR1 is SSHAT and CDR2 FNYEAQ (reference sequence). The J segment lost 4 bases and the V segment lost 5 bases, leaving 5 bases of the junction unmatched. The CDR3 is 15 amino acids. The CDR3 coding sequence is TGTGCCAGCAGCATCCGGGACAGGGGTTACAATGAGCAGTTCTTC. Its protein product is CASSIRDRGYNEQFF.

The chain has TRBV6-6 and TRBJ1-1; 8 bases align to TRBD1. V was pared by 4 bases and J by 4 bases, with 8 bases of the junction left unmatched. CDR1 MNHNY and CDR2 SVGAGI come from the germline V gene (reference sequence). The CDR3 consists of 15 residues. In DNA form, the CDR3 reads TGTGCCAGCAGTTCCGGACAGGGCGGGATCACTGAAGCTTTCTTT. Its protein product is CASSSGQGGITEAFF.

In this sample, this clone turned up a few times. The chain joins TRBV18 to TRBJ2-2; D not resolved. The V and J ends lost 0 bases and 9 bases respectively, with 11 bases between them. Per germline, CDR1 KGHSH and CDR2 LQKENI. This CDR3 comprises 14 residues. The CDR3 DNA is TGTGCCAGCTCACCACCGATGGCCCACCGGGAGCTGTTTTTT. Its translation: CASSPPMAHRELFF.

V usage is TRBV5-4 and J usage is TRBJ2-5; 14 nucleotides match TRBD2. CDR1 is SGHNT and CDR2 is YYREEE in the germline V gene (reference sequence). This CDR3 region has 16 residues. The junction had 3 bases not matched to a gene; V was cut back by 4 bases and J by 1 base. The CDR3 spells CASSPGLAGGQETQYF. The DNA for the CDR3 is TGTGCCAGCAGCCCTGGACTAGCGGGGGGCCAAGAGACCCAGTACTTC.

The V gene is TRBV30, the J gene TRBJ1-2, with D possibly matching TRBD1 (5 bases). CDR1 and CDR2 (germline): GTSNPN, SVGIG (reference sequence). The V end was cut by 3 bases, the J end by 8 bases, with 10 bases between. The CDR3 loop spans 11 amino acids. In nucleotides, the CDR3 is TGTGCCTGGAGCCGGACACGAGGCTACACCTTC. Translation gives CAWSRTRGYTF.

The chain joins TRBV9 to TRBJ2-1; 9 bases line up with TRBD1. After removal of 4 bases from V and 2 bases from J, the junction contained 7 bases not matched to a gene. Per the germline V gene, CDR1 is SGDLS and CDR2 is YYNGEE. The CDR3 loop spans 16 amino acids. The CDR3 DNA is TGTGCCAGCAGCCTCAGGACAGGGGTCCCCTACAATGAGCAGTTCTTC. Translating it yields CASSLRTGVPYNEQFF.

The gene calls are TRBV5-3 and TRBJ1-5, with 9 bases lining up with TRBD1. TRBV5-3 is annotated as an ORF whose role is uncertain. V shed 4 bases, J shed 6 bases, and the junction held 11 bases outside the gene matches. CDR3 length: 16 residues. DNA of the CDR3: TGTGCCAGAAGCACAAGGACAGGGGAGGGCGGTCAGCCCCAGCATTTT. Amino acids: CARSTRTGEGGQPQHF.

This sequence joins TRBV19 and TRBJ1-2; D is perhaps TRBD1 (6 bases). From germline, CDR1 is LNHDA and CDR2 SQIVND (reference sequence). This CDR3 spans 14 amino acids. Between the trimmed V and J ends, which lost 2 bases and 3 bases, there was a span of 10 bases. DNA of the CDR3: TGTGCCAGTAGTATATGGGGGCGCGACTATGGCTACACCTTC. Its protein is CASSIWGRDYGYTF.

The chain couples TRBV12-3 or TRBV12-4 to TRBJ2-2; D unclear. The CDR3 totals 13 residues. Trimming left V 5 bases short and J 3 bases short, with 7 bases between. CDR3 protein: CASSLLYTGELFF. DNA for the CDR3: TGTGCCAGCAGTCTCCTCTACACCGGGGAGCTGTTTTTT.

This clone was recorded only once. The rearrangement links TRBV9 to TRBJ1-1; D gene uncertain. The germline V gene has CDR1 SGDLS and CDR2 YYNGEE. The CDR3 loop spans 14 amino acids. The V end lost 4 bases, the J end lost 11 bases, and 21 bases lay between the germline ends. In DNA form, the CDR3 reads TGTGCCAGCAGCCTCTCGATTACGTCGAATGGCGCTTTCTTT. This encodes CASSLSITSNGAFF.

The V gene is TRBV12-5, the J gene TRBJ1-4; 10 bases agree with TRBD1. V shed 3 bases and J 2 bases; nucleotides not matched to a gene: 12. The length of the CDR3 is 19 residues. Germline lookup yields CDR1 LGHNT and CDR2 FRNRAP. The CDR3 nucleotides read TGTGCTAGTGGTTTTCTCGGGACAGGGGCCCGGACGACTAATGAAAAACTGTTTTTT. Encoded protein: CASGFLGTGARTTNEKLFF.

This clone was seen a handful of times. V usage is TRBV6-5 and J usage is TRBJ2-2; D unclear. Germline assignment: CDR1 MNHEY and CDR2 SVGAGI. Trimming left V 7 bases short and J 1 base short, with 7 bases between. The CDR3 covers 13 residues. The CDR3, as DNA: TGTGCCAGCATGCAGGTGAACACCGGGGAGCTGTTTTTT. It translates to CASMQVNTGELFF.

This clone was counted once. This chain uses TRBV3-1 (or the pseudogene TRBV3-2) with TRBJ2-7, with D possibly matching TRBD2 (5 bases). The CDR3 has 17 amino acids. Germline values: CDR1 LGHDT, CDR2 YNNKEL (reference sequence). V dropped 0 bases and J dropped 4 bases, with 19 bases sitting between them. Written as DNA, the CDR3 is TGTGCCAGCAGCCAAGATTATTCGGGGTTTTATGAGTACGAGCAGTACTTC. Protein sequence: CASSQDYSGFYEYEQYF.

This chain connects TRBV5-5 to TRBJ1-5, with D tentatively TRBD1 (6 bases). The CDR3 covers 16 residues. Germline V gene lookup returns CDR1 SGHKS and CDR2 YYEKEE (reference sequence). Deletions cut 0 bases from V and 10 bases from J, with 20 bases between. CDR3 DNA: TGTGCCAGCAGCTTGGTAGATCCCGGACAGCCCGGACCCCAGCATTTT. It codes for CASSLVDPGQPGPQHF.

V and J are TRBV6-6 and TRBJ2-7, with 10 bases that match TRBD1. V lost 4 bases, J lost 1 base, and 7 bases stayed unmatched. Germline-derived CDR1 and CDR2 are MNHNY and SVGAGI (reference sequence). This CDR3 has 16 residues. CDR3 residues: CASSSSRTGGSYEQYF. CDR3 bases: TGTGCCAGCAGTTCCTCCAGGACAGGGGGTTCCTACGAGCAGTACTTC.

This clone was seen a single time. CDR3 protein: CASSLRLQETQYF. DNA of the CDR3: TGTGCCAGCAGCTTGCGGTTACAAGAGACCCAGTACTTC. The V call is TRBV5-6, the J call TRBJ2-5; no clear D. From germline, CDR1 is SGHDT and CDR2 YYEEEE. There are 13 residues in the CDR3. V dropped 1 base and J dropped 2 bases, with 6 bases sitting between them. The full variable domain, rest sourced from reference TRBV5-6 and TRBJ2-5, is DAGVTQSPTHLIKTRGQQVTLRCSPKSGHDTVSWYQQALGQGPQFIFQYYEEEERQRGNFPDRFSGHQFPNYSSELNVNALLLGDSALYLCASSLRLQETQYFGPGTRLLVL.

This chain connects TRBV5-4 to TRBJ1-1; TRBD1 aligns across 7 bases. CDR1 SGHNT and CDR2 YYREEE come from the germline V gene (reference sequence). CDR3 length: 17 residues. V gave up 1 base and J gave up 1 base; unmatched junction bases: 10. The CDR3 coding sequence is TGTGCCAGCAGCTTGAGTGGAGGGGGCTTCGGGAACACTGAAGCTTTCTTT. This translates into CASSLSGGGFGNTEAFF.

The chain is built from TRBV24-1 and TRBJ1-2, with D tentatively TRBD1 (5 bases). The ends were cut back, 3 bases at V and 0 bases at J, with 10 bases in the middle. Germline CDR1 KGHDR, CDR2 SFDVKD. The CDR3 contains 15 residues. CDR3 region: CATSDQGDSNYGYTF. CDR3 in DNA: TGTGCCACCAGTGATCAGGGTGACTCTAACTATGGCTACACCTTC.

This chain uses TRBV7-2 with TRBJ1-1; TRBD1 agrees at 10 bases. Germline-derived CDR1 and CDR2 are SGHTA and FQGNSA. The V gene end was trimmed by 7 bases and the J gene end by 8 bases; junction bases not matched to a gene: 19. The CDR3 contains 17 residues. CDR3 bases: TGTGCCAGCAACCCCGACAGGGGGCCGATGAGGGGCGTGGAAGCTTTCTTT. Translating gives CASNPDRGPMRGVEAFF.

The V and J genes are TRBV21-1 and TRBJ1-3; the D call of TRBD1 is as the table states it, not checked on the DNA. TRBV21-1 is an annotated pseudogene. The CDR3 has 19 residues. The chain's CDR3 is CASSKALTRGRGPGNTIYF. The CDR3 DNA reads as TGTGCCAGCAGCAAAGCGCTTACTAGGGGCAGGGGGCCTGGAAACACCATATATTTT.

The chain joins TRBV6-5 to TRBJ1-1; D is undetermined. The CDR3 is 16 residues long. CDR1 is MNHEY, CDR2 SVGAGI, per germline. Trimming cost V 4 bases and J 3 bases, with 18 bases left between them. The CDR3 loop reads CASSSRQEPRDTEAFF. CDR3 nucleotide sequence: TGTGCCAGCAGTTCACGGCAGGAGCCGAGGGACACTGAAGCTTTCTTT.

A few counts support this clone. This chain links TRBV4-2 with TRBJ2-7; a weak D match, TRBD2 (6 bases). The V and J ends lost 2 bases and 3 bases respectively, with 8 bases between them. CDR3 size: 13 residues. CDR1 is LGHNA and CDR2 is YNFKEQ in the germline V gene. The CDR3 nucleotides are TGTGCCAGCAGCCAATACGGGGGCTACGAGCAGTACTTC. It is translated as CASSQYGGYEQYF.

J is TRBJ1-1 and V is TRBV5-1; D gene unclear. V dropped 9 bases and J dropped 6 bases, with 12 bases sitting between them. The CDR3 covers 11 residues. Looked up from germline, CDR1 is SGHRS and CDR2 is YFSETQ. CDR3 protein: CATPGLSEAFF. The CDR3 bases are TGCGCCACCCCGGGGTTGTCTGAAGCTTTCTTT.

CDR3 sequence reads: CASSDAGVANTEAFF. DNA of the CDR3: TGTGCCAGCAGCGACGCGGGGGTAGCTAACACTGAAGCTTTCTTT. V usage is TRBV3-1 (or the pseudogene TRBV3-2) and J usage is TRBJ1-1; D may be TRBD1 (5 bases). This CDR3 is 15 amino acids long. The V and J ends lost 5 bases and 2 bases respectively, with 15 bases between them. Per germline, CDR1 LGHDT and CDR2 YNNKEL (reference sequence).

The chain couples TRBV19 to TRBJ2-1; TRBD2 aligns across 10 bases. Germline V CDR1 and CDR2: LNHDA, SQIVND (reference sequence). This CDR3 is 14 amino acids long. V shed 5 bases, J shed 4 bases, and the junction held 2 bases outside the gene matches. The CDR3: CASSGSGGYNEQFF. In DNA form, the CDR3 reads TGTGCCAGTAGTGGTAGCGGGGGGTACAATGAGCAGTTCTTC. The variable domain in full, with the rest retrieved from reference TRBV19 and TRBJ2-1, is DGGITQSPKYLFRKEGQNVTLSCEQNLNHDAMYWYRQDPGQGLRLIYYSQIVNDFQKGDIAEGYSVSREKKESFPLTVTSAQKNPTAFYLCASSGSGGYNEQFFGPGTRLTVL.